This T cell receptor (beta chain) was sequenced during a study of OX40 agonist ivuxolimab in advanced cancers. At the level of the study: Partial responses were achieved by three patients, of whom one had hepatocellular carcinoma and two had cutaneous melanoma.

The assay was immunoSEQ multiplex PCR, and TCRdb's table has in-frame clones only and misses some. The sample shows about 73,000 clones, over 80% of them seen only once. CDR1 and CDR2 (germline): SGHNT, YENEEA. The CDR3 is 15 residues long. Overall study results and limits: Low clonal expansion, among the lowest seen, marked partial responders at 0.1-3.0 mg/kg.

Worth noting for this clone: Its antigen is still unknown. An end of the junction differs from the germline gene, which may be a read error.

The chain employs TRBV11-3 and TRBJ2-7; 7 nucleotides match TRBD2. The receptor was derived from an adult with an advanced solid tumor such as melanoma, head and neck, liver or kidney cancer. This material consisted of CD4+ or CD8+ T cells sorted from blood, taken in a trial of the OX40 agonist ivuxolimab. Here the CDR3 reads CAGSLDGGLLDEQYF. In DNA, the CDR3 is TGTGCCGGCAGCTTAGATGGGGGACTATTGGACGAGCAGTACTTC.